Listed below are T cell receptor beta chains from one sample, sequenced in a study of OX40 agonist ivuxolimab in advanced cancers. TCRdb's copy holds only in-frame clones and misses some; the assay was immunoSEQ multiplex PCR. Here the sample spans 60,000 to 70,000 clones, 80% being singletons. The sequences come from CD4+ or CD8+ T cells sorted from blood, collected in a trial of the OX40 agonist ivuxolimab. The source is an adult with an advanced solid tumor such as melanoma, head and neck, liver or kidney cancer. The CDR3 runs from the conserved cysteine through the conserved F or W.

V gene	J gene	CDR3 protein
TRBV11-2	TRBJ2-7	CASSSRQGGGYEQYF
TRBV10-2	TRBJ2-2	CASSQQRVEGTGELFF
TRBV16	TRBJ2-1	CASSQERGNEQFF
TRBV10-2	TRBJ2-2	CASMRIANTGELFF
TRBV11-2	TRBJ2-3	CASSLGGGLTDTQYF
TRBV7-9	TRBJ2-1	CASSGGGAAISYNEQFF
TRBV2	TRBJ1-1	CAEGTAEAFF
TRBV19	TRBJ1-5	CASRDRGTNQPQHF
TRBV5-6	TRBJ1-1	CASSPGRFNTEAFF
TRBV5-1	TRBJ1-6	CASSRAGTAANSPLHF
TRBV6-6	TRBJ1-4	CASSYGEVFGKLFF
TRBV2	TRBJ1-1	CASMSRGNTEAFF
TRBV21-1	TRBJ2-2	CASSPQSDRLELFF
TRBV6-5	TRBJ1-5	CASSYSQVRDQPQHF
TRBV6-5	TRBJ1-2	CASIAKGQNYGYTF
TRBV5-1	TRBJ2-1	CASSLFHEQFF
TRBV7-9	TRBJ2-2	CASSGVRVGQAGELFF
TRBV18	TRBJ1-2	CASSPAGINYGYTF
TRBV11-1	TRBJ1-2	CASSPGEASNYGYTF
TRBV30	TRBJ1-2	CAWSVGRVGYTF
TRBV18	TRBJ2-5	CASSPLGGEETQYF
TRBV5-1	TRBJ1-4	CASSSTGTGNEKLFF
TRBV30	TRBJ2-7	CAWTQGRAYEQYF
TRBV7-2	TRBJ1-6	CASSFGAKGSPLHF
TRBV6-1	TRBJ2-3	CASSALGGTDTQYF
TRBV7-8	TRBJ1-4	CASSLGQAQNEKLFF
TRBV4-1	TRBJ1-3	CASSQGPTGTGGRNTIYF
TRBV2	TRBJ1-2	CASSWYGASNYGYTF
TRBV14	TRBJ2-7	CASSPAGSNSEQYF
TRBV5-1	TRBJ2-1	CASSNRLDNLDEQFF
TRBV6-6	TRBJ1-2	CASSSLGGANYGYTF
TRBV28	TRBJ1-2	CASSLGEIGGYTF
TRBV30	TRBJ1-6	CAWSADRSSPLHF
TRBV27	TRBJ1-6	CASSFFGTGDSPLHF
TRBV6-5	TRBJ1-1	CASSPRQGRTEAFF
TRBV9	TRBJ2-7	CASSTPGPLDEQYF
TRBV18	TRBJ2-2	CASSPDRGELFF
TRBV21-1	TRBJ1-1	CASSKTGQYEAFF
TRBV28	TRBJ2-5	CASSLSPGQETQYF
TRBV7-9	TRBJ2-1	CASSSWVTYNEQFF
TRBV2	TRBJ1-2	CASSYHGQGGGYTF